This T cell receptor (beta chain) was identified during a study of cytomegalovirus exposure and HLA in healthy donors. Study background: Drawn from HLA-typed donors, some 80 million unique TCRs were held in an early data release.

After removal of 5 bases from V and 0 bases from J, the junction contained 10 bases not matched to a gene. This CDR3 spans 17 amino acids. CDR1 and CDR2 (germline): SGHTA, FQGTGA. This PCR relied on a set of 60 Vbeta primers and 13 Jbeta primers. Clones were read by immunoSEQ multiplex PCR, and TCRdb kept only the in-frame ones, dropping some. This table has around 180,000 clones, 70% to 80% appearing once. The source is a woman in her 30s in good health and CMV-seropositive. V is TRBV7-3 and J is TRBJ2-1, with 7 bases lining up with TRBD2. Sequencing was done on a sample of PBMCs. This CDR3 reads CASSDPGSGNSYNEQFF. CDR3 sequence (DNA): TGTGCCAGCAGCGATCCGGGGAGCGGGAACTCCTACAATGAGCAGTTCTTC.